The rows below give T cell receptor beta chains drawn from one sample of a study of blood T cell repertoires in COVID-19. Method: immunoSEQ multiplex PCR; TCRdb's copy keeps in-frame clones and lacks some. Of around 200,000 clones in the sample, 65% to 85% were seen once. Sequencing used peripheral blood. Every receptor here comes from a man between 35 and 55 years old with active or convalescent COVID-19. Both conserved end residues are part of each CDR3. The order of the fields is clone size, J gene, V gene, D gene, CDR3 protein, CDR3 DNA. A D gene is named only where the DNA matches it firmly. Only some rows state a clone size, as once, few, many or a class for expanded clones.

abundance: .
j_gene: TRBJ2-1
v_gene: TRBV14
d_gene: .
CDR3aa: CASSSPGVPYQQFF
CDR3nt: TGTGCCAGCAGCTCCCCGGGAGTTCCTTATCAGCAGTTCTTC

abundance: .
j_gene: TRBJ2-2
v_gene: TRBV19
d_gene: TRBD2
CDR3aa: CASSFRTSGGRVTGELFF
CDR3nt: TGTGCCAGTAGTTTCAGGACTAGCGGGGGACGGGTCACCGGGGAGCTGTTTTTT

abundance: .
j_gene: TRBJ1-1
v_gene: TRBV4-2
d_gene: TRBD1
CDR3aa: CASSQPGDGTGLKGFF
CDR3nt: TGTGCCAGCAGCCAACCCGGAGACGGGACAGGCCTGAAGGGTTTCTTT

abundance: .
j_gene: TRBJ2-6
v_gene: TRBV12-5
d_gene: TRBD2
CDR3aa: CASGLVMVAGGLSGANVLTF
CDR3nt: TGTGCTAGTGGTTTGGTAATGGTAGCGGGGGGCCTCTCTGGGGCCAACGTCCTGACTTTC

abundance: .
j_gene: TRBJ1-2
v_gene: TRBV9
d_gene: .
CDR3aa: CASSPGTYGYGYTF
CDR3nt: TGTGCCAGCAGTCCCGGGACATACGGCTATGGCTACACCTTC

abundance: few
j_gene: TRBJ2-2
v_gene: TRBV11-2
d_gene: .
CDR3aa: CASSGEAAGSGTGELFF
CDR3nt: TGTGCCAGCAGCGGGGAGGCTGCGGGGAGTGGCACCGGGGAGCTGTTTTTT

abundance: once
j_gene: TRBJ1-5
v_gene: TRBV19
d_gene: .
CDR3aa: CASSSELTVRGQPQHF
CDR3nt: TGTGCCAGTAGTTCCGAATTGACAGTGAGAGGTCAGCCCCAGCATTTT

abundance: .
j_gene: TRBJ2-3
v_gene: TRBV7-7
d_gene: .
CDR3aa: CASQAGSWGREREDTQYF
CDR3nt: TGTGCTAGCCAGGCCGGTTCGTGGGGGCGGGAGAGGGAGGATACGCAGTATTTT

abundance: .
j_gene: TRBJ2-1
v_gene: TRBV6-6
d_gene: TRBD2
CDR3aa: CASSPRLAGGGTNNEQFF
CDR3nt: TGTGCCAGCAGTCCTAGACTAGCGGGAGGGGGGACCAACAATGAGCAGTTCTTC

abundance: once
j_gene: TRBJ2-5
v_gene: TRBV30
d_gene: .
CDR3aa: CAWSGGMVLAETQYF
CDR3nt: TGTGCCTGGAGTGGGGGCATGGTTTTGGCAGAGACCCAGTACTTC

abundance: .
j_gene: TRBJ1-4
v_gene: TRBV2
d_gene: TRBD1
CDR3aa: CASTESQGAFEKLFF
CDR3nt: TGTGCCAGCACGGAGTCTCAGGGGGCGTTTGAAAAACTGTTTTTT

abundance: once
j_gene: TRBJ2-1
v_gene: TRBV9
d_gene: TRBD1
CDR3aa: CASSVSGTATYNEQFF
CDR3nt: TGTGCCAGCAGCGTTTCCGGGACAGCGACCTACAATGAGCAGTTCTTC

abundance: .
j_gene: TRBJ1-6
v_gene: TRBV7-3
d_gene: .
CDR3aa: CASSYEPSSYNSPLHF
CDR3nt: TGTGCCAGCAGCTACGAGCCGAGCTCCTATAATTCACCCCTCCACTTT

abundance: .
j_gene: TRBJ2-7
v_gene: TRBV7-9
d_gene: .
CDR3aa: CASSLASSYEQYF
CDR3nt: TGTGCCAGCAGCTTAGCGTCCAGCTACGAGCAGTACTTC

abundance: .
j_gene: TRBJ2-1
v_gene: TRBV5-1
d_gene: TRBD1
CDR3aa: CASSTTGGAYNEQFF
CDR3nt: TGCGCCAGCAGCACAACAGGGGGCGCTTACAATGAGCAGTTCTTC

abundance: .
j_gene: TRBJ2-3
v_gene: TRBV24-1
d_gene: .
CDR3aa: CATGGWGTNTDTQYF
CDR3nt: TGTGCCACCGGGGGCTGGGGGACCAACACAGATACGCAGTATTTT

abundance: .
j_gene: TRBJ1-2
v_gene: TRBV7-2
d_gene: .
CDR3aa: CASSLASVPYGYTF
CDR3nt: TGTGCCAGCAGCTTAGCGTCGGTGCCCTATGGCTACACCTTC

abundance: .
j_gene: TRBJ2-1
v_gene: TRBV6-1
d_gene: TRBD2
CDR3aa: CASSDPPGLVSYNEQFF
CDR3nt: TGTGCCAGCAGTGACCCCCCCGGACTAGTCTCCTACAATGAGCAGTTCTTC

abundance: .
j_gene: TRBJ1-4
v_gene: TRBV13
d_gene: TRBD1
CDR3aa: CASSSTGGNEKLFF
CDR3nt: TGTGCCAGCAGCTCGACAGGGGGGAATGAAAAACTGTTTTTT

abundance: .
j_gene: TRBJ2-1
v_gene: TRBV27
d_gene: .
CDR3aa: CASSPINGLSNEQFF
CDR3nt: TGTGCCAGCAGTCCGATAAATGGACTGAGTAATGAGCAGTTCTTC

abundance: .
j_gene: TRBJ1-1
v_gene: TRBV7-8
d_gene: .
CDR3aa: CASSLFGDSNTEAFF
CDR3nt: TGTGCCAGCAGCTTATTTGGTGACAGCAACACTGAAGCTTTCTTT

abundance: .
j_gene: TRBJ2-7
v_gene: TRBV10-3
d_gene: .
CDR3aa: CAISGRAPYEQYF
CDR3nt: TGTGCCATCAGTGGGCGGGCCCCCTACGAGCAGTACTTC

abundance: .
j_gene: TRBJ2-2
v_gene: TRBV21-1
d_gene: .
CDR3aa: CASSIFRGSGSTTGELFF
CDR3nt: TGTGCCAGCAGCATTTTCCGGGGGAGCGGGTCGACTACCGGGGAGCTGTTTTTT

abundance: few
j_gene: TRBJ1-1
v_gene: TRBV30
d_gene: .
CDR3aa: CAWLSDTKTEAFF
CDR3nt: TGTGCCTGGCTTTCGGACACGAAAACTGAAGCTTTCTTT

abundance: .
j_gene: TRBJ2-7
v_gene: TRBV2
d_gene: .
CDR3aa: CASSLRETYEQYF
CDR3nt: TGTGCCAGCAGTTTGCGGGAAACCTACGAGCAGTACTTC

abundance: .
j_gene: TRBJ1-6
v_gene: TRBV29-1
d_gene: TRBD1
CDR3aa: CSVGGTGGSPLHF
CDR3nt: TGCAGCGTTGGGGGGACAGGGGGATCACCCCTCCACTTT

abundance: .
j_gene: TRBJ2-2
v_gene: TRBV7-9
d_gene: .
CDR3aa: CASNLEDREYAGELFF
CDR3nt: TGTGCCAGCAACCTGGAGGACCGGGAGTACGCCGGGGAGCTGTTTTTT

abundance: .
j_gene: TRBJ1-5
v_gene: TRBV30
d_gene: TRBD1
CDR3aa: CAWSVRGQTQPQHF
CDR3nt: TGTGCCTGGAGTGTTAGGGGGCAGACTCAGCCCCAGCATTTT

abundance: .
j_gene: TRBJ2-1
v_gene: TRBV6-5
d_gene: .
CDR3aa: CASSYAGGRPNEQFF
CDR3nt: TGTGCCAGCAGTTACGCTGGGGGCAGGCCCAATGAGCAGTTCTTC

abundance: .
j_gene: TRBJ1-1
v_gene: TRBV6-5
d_gene: .
CDR3aa: CASSLTGEYEAFF
CDR3nt: TGTGCCAGCAGTTTGACAGGCGAATACGAAGCTTTCTTT

abundance: .
j_gene: TRBJ1-2
v_gene: TRBV7-9
d_gene: TRBD1
CDR3aa: CASTQDRGGGYTF
CDR3nt: TGTGCCAGCACCCAAGACAGGGGTGGCGGCTACACCTTC

abundance: .
j_gene: TRBJ2-2
v_gene: TRBV5-4
d_gene: TRBD2
CDR3aa: CASSLMGLAGGRYLFF
CDR3nt: TGTGCCAGCAGCTTGATGGGACTAGCGGGGGGGAGGTACCTGTTTTTT

abundance: .
j_gene: TRBJ2-3
v_gene: TRBV19
d_gene: TRBD2
CDR3aa: CASSPLAGSTDTQYF
CDR3nt: TGTGCCAGTAGTCCATTAGCGGGAAGCACAGATACGCAGTATTTT

abundance: .
j_gene: TRBJ1-3
v_gene: TRBV19
d_gene: .
CDR3aa: CASSTRVEVNTIYF
CDR3nt: TGTGCCAGTAGTACCAGGGTGGAAGTCAACACCATATATTTT

abundance: .
j_gene: TRBJ2-3
v_gene: TRBV6-5
d_gene: .
CDR3aa: CASSYDQGSDTQYF
CDR3nt: TGTGCCAGCAGTTACGATCAGGGTTCAGATACGCAGTATTTT

abundance: .
j_gene: TRBJ2-3
v_gene: TRBV7-3
d_gene: TRBD2
CDR3aa: CASSLGLAGGHTDTQYF
CDR3nt: TGTGCCAGCAGCTTAGGACTAGCGGGGGGGCACACAGATACGCAGTATTTT

abundance: .
j_gene: TRBJ1-5
v_gene: TRBV2
d_gene: TRBD1
CDR3aa: CASSEDRTGGKQPQHF
CDR3nt: TGTGCCAGCAGTGAAGATCGGACAGGGGGGAAACAGCCCCAGCATTTT

abundance: .
j_gene: TRBJ1-2
v_gene: TRBV27
d_gene: .
CDR3aa: CASSFTGVYGYTF
CDR3nt: TGTGCCAGCAGTTTCACCGGGGTCTATGGCTACACCTTC

abundance: .
j_gene: TRBJ2-7
v_gene: TRBV4-1
d_gene: TRBD1
CDR3aa: CASSLTRTGESYEQYF
CDR3nt: TGCGCCAGCAGCCTTACCCGGACAGGGGAATCCTACGAGCAGTACTTC

abundance: .
j_gene: TRBJ1-5
v_gene: TRBV24-1
d_gene: TRBD1
CDR3aa: CATSDSGTGEKQPQHF
CDR3nt: TGTGCCACCAGTGACTCCGGGACAGGGGAAAAGCAGCCCCAGCATTTT

abundance: .
j_gene: TRBJ2-1
v_gene: TRBV7-2
d_gene: TRBD1
CDR3aa: CASSLGQGKGEQFF
CDR3nt: TGTGCCAGCAGCCTGGGACAGGGGAAGGGTGAGCAGTTCTTC

abundance: .
j_gene: TRBJ2-7
v_gene: TRBV5-4
d_gene: TRBD2
CDR3aa: CASSLGLAGGRGEQYF
CDR3nt: TGTGCCAGCAGCTTGGGTCTAGCGGGAGGGCGGGGAGAGCAGTACTTC

abundance: .
j_gene: TRBJ1-4
v_gene: TRBV28
d_gene: .
CDR3aa: CASIGATNEKLFF
CDR3nt: TGTGCCAGCATCGGGGCAACTAATGAAAAACTGTTTTTT

abundance: .
j_gene: TRBJ1-5
v_gene: TRBV19
d_gene: TRBD1
CDR3aa: CASSGTGDNQPQHF
CDR3nt: TGTGCCAGCTCCGGGACAGGGGATAATCAGCCCCAGCATTTT

abundance: .
j_gene: TRBJ2-1
v_gene: TRBV5-4
d_gene: TRBD1
CDR3aa: CASSQGQGNEQFF
CDR3nt: TGTGCCAGCAGCCAGGGACAGGGGAATGAGCAGTTCTTC

abundance: few
j_gene: TRBJ2-6
v_gene: TRBV6-1
d_gene: .
CDR3aa: CASSDPYTNVLTF
CDR3nt: TGTGCCAGCAGTGACCCGTACACCAACGTCCTGACTTTC

abundance: few
j_gene: TRBJ1-1
v_gene: TRBV30
d_gene: .
CDR3aa: CAWSATRGVTEAFF
CDR3nt: TGTGCCTGGAGTGCAACTCGGGGGGTGACTGAAGCTTTCTTT

abundance: .
j_gene: TRBJ1-1
v_gene: TRBV10-2
d_gene: .
CDR3aa: CASGYRDTEAFF
CDR3nt: TGCGCCAGCGGATACAGGGACACTGAAGCTTTCTTT

abundance: .
j_gene: TRBJ1-2
v_gene: TRBV4-1
d_gene: .
CDR3aa: CASSHRDSPVRTF
CDR3nt: TGCGCCAGCAGCCACCGTGACAGTCCCGTGAGGACCTTC

abundance: .
j_gene: TRBJ2-2
v_gene: TRBV7-9
d_gene: .
CDR3aa: CASSLALWGPGELFF
CDR3nt: TGTGCCAGCAGCTTAGCGCTATGGGGCCCCGGGGAGCTGTTTTTT

abundance: few
j_gene: TRBJ1-6
v_gene: TRBV10-3
d_gene: TRBD1
CDR3aa: CAITAGTDNSPLHF
CDR3nt: TGTGCCATCACCGCCGGGACAGATAATTCACCCCTCCACTTT

abundance: .
j_gene: TRBJ2-5
v_gene: TRBV7-9
d_gene: .
CDR3aa: CASSSDGGRSETQYF
CDR3nt: TGTGCCAGCAGCTCGGACGGAGGACGGTCGGAGACCCAGTACTTC

abundance: .
j_gene: TRBJ1-4
v_gene: TRBV30
d_gene: TRBD1
CDR3aa: CAWGGQTTKEKLFF
CDR3nt: TGTGCCTGGGGGGGACAGACGACGAAGGAAAAACTGTTTTTT

abundance: .
j_gene: TRBJ1-6
v_gene: TRBV3-1/TRBV3-2
d_gene: .
CDR3aa: CASSQGVRASHNSPLHF
CDR3nt: TGTGCCAGCAGCCAAGGGGTGAGGGCTTCACATAATTCACCCCTCCACTTT

abundance: .
j_gene: TRBJ2-3
v_gene: TRBV3-1/TRBV3-2
d_gene: TRBD2
CDR3aa: CASSQWTSGGTDTQYF
CDR3nt: TGTGCCAGCAGCCAGTGGACTAGCGGGGGGACAGATACGCAGTATTTT